Listed here are 14 T cell receptor beta chains from one sample, sequenced in a study of cytomegalovirus exposure and HLA in healthy donors. The PCR had 60 Vbeta and 13 Jbeta primers. The table came from immunoSEQ multiplex PCR; TCRdb's copy has only in-frame clones and leaves some out. Of some 130,000 clones in the sample, approximately 79% were seen once. Sequences were obtained from PBMCs. The receptors shown here come from a man between 40 and 49 years old in good health and CMV-seropositive.

The chain recombines TRBV16 with TRBJ2-1, with D hard to call. Deletions cut 3 bases from V and 10 bases from J, with 7 bases between. Germline V CDR1 and CDR2: KGHSY, FQNENV. The CDR3 contains 11 residues. CDR3 protein: CASSHEAEQFF. The DNA for the CDR3 is TGTGCCAGCAGCCATGAGGCCGAGCAGTTCTTC.

V and J are TRBV2 and TRBJ2-1; 7 nucleotides match TRBD2. J gave up 1 base and V 5 bases, and 11 bases lay outside the gene matches. This CDR3 has 17 amino acids. Germline values: CDR1 SNHLY, CDR2 FYNNEI. The DNA for the CDR3 is TGTGCCAGCAGTCCCTCACGCGGGAGTGGTTCCTACAATGAGCAGTTCTTC. This encodes CASSPSRGSGSYNEQFF.

CDR3 residues: CSVGGQFHEQYF. The CDR3 nucleotides read TGCAGCGTGGGCGGACAGTTCCACGAGCAGTACTTC. This rearrangement joins TRBV29-1 to TRBJ2-7; D perhaps matches TRBD1 (6 bases). V dropped 6 bases and J dropped 5 bases, with 14 bases sitting between them. CDR3 length: 12 amino acids. Germline V CDR1 and CDR2: SQVTM, ANQGSEA.

This sequence joins TRBV7-2 and TRBJ1-2; no clear D. This CDR3 region has 13 residues. CDR1 SGHTA and CDR2 FQGNSA come from the germline V gene. The V end was cut by 3 bases, the J end by 4 bases, with 9 bases between. The CDR3 DNA reads as TGTGCCAGCAGCTTGAGAGGTATCTATGGCTACACCTTC. Translated, it gives CASSLRGIYGYTF.

The chain links TRBV7-9 to TRBJ1-5; unclear D gene. Germline values: CDR1 SEHNR, CDR2 FQNEAQ (reference sequence). The CDR3 spans 15 residues. V shed 5 bases and J shed 2 bases, with 13 bases lying between them. This chain's CDR3 is CASSPLDGGNQPQHF. In DNA form, the CDR3 reads TGTGCCAGCAGCCCGCTAGACGGTGGCAATCAGCCCCAGCATTTT.

J is TRBJ2-7 and V is TRBV18; 7 nucleotides match TRBD2. There are 11 residues in the CDR3. Germline assignment: CDR1 KGHSH and CDR2 LQKENI. Germline trimming cut 6 bases from V and 6 bases from J; bases unmatched to any gene: 2. Written as DNA, the CDR3 is TGTGCCAGCTCTGGCGGGGGCGAGCAGTACTTC. Translating gives CASSGGGEQYF. Combining the CDR3 with reference TRBV18 and TRBJ2-7 gives the whole variable domain NAGVMQNPRHLVRRRGQEARLRCSPMKGHSHVYWYRQLPEEGLKFMVYLQKENIIDESGMPKERFSAEFPKEGPSILRIQQVVRGDSAAYFCASSGGGEQYFGPGTRLTVT.

The gene calls are TRBV7-6 and TRBJ2-7; 7 bases are a match to TRBD2. The germline CDR1 and CDR2 sequences are SGHVS and FNYEAQ. The CDR3 runs to 14 residues. Losses at the gene ends were 4 bases for V and 6 bases for J; bases not matched to a gene: 9. CDR3 bases: TGTGCCAGCAGCTGGTCGGGGGGAGGGACCGAGCAGTACTTC. Translated: CASSWSGGGTEQYF.

CDR3 amino acids: CASSQNSNQPQHF. In DNA, the CDR3 is TGTGCCAGCAGCCAGAATAGCAATCAGCCCCAGCATTTT. V and J are TRBV6-4 and TRBJ1-5; the D is unclear. Germline V lookup: CDR1 MRHNA, CDR2 SNTAGT. The CDR3 loop spans 13 amino acids. Between the trimmed V and J ends, which lost 6 bases and 0 bases, there was a span of 6 bases.

The V call is TRBV27, the J call TRBJ2-2; TRBD2 agrees at 14 bases. The germline V gene encodes CDR1 MNHEY and CDR2 SMNVEV (reference sequence). CDR3 length equals 17 residues. V was clipped by 3 bases and J by 7 bases; unmatched bases: 7. CDR3 residues: CASSFLTSGRAGGELFF. As DNA, the CDR3 is TGTGCCAGCAGTTTTCTGACTAGCGGGAGGGCCGGCGGGGAGCTGTTTTTT.

The chain is built from TRBV2 and TRBJ2-1; perhaps TRBD2 as D (5 bases). Germline V gene data show CDR1 as SNHLY and CDR2 as FYNNEI. With 0 bases removed from V and 9 bases from J, the gap between germline ends came to 15 bases. CDR3 length: 15 residues. As DNA, the CDR3 is TGTGCCAGCAGTGAAGCGCTTCGGGGTGAGGGTGAGCAGTTCTTC. It codes for CASSEALRGEGEQFF. Combining the CDR3 with reference TRBV2 and TRBJ2-1 gives the whole variable domain EPEVTQTPSHQVTQMGQEVILRCVPISNHLYFYWYRQILGQKVEFLVSFYNNEISEKSEIFDDQFSVERPDGSNFTLKIRSTKLEDSAMYFCASSEALRGEGEQFFGPGTRLTVL.

CDR3 DNA: TGTGCCAGCAGCTCCTGGACTAGCGGGCTAGGGAATGAGCAGTTCTTC. Amino acid sequence: CASSSWTSGLGNEQFF. The chain links TRBV7-8 to TRBJ2-1, with TRBD2 matching 11 bases. Germline CDR1 is SGHVS and CDR2 is FQNEAQ. J gave up 7 bases and V 4 bases, and 9 bases lay outside the gene matches. CDR3 length: 16 residues.

J is TRBJ2-3 and V is TRBV10-2; 10 bases map to TRBD2. J lost 2 bases, V lost 7 bases, and 6 bases had no gene match. CDR1 is WSHSY and CDR2 is SAAADI in the germline V gene. CDR3 length: 15 residues. This CDR3 is CASTTTSGFTDTQYF. CDR3 nucleotides: TGCGCCAGCACCACGACTAGCGGGTTCACAGATACGCAGTATTTT.

The V and J genes are TRBV27 and TRBJ2-7; tentative D call: TRBD1 (5 bases). The V end was cut by 7 bases, the J end by 0 bases, with 13 bases between. CDR3 length: 14 amino acids. Per the germline V gene, CDR1 is MNHEY and CDR2 is SMNVEV (reference sequence). The CDR3 loop reads CASIRAQGSYEQYF. CDR3 sequence (DNA): TGTGCCAGCATCAGGGCCCAGGGCTCCTACGAGCAGTACTTC.

The chain combines TRBV10-3 with TRBJ2-5, with 9 bases lining up with TRBD1. Germline CDR1 ENHRY, CDR2 SYGVKD. V was clipped by 7 bases and J by 3 bases; unmatched bases: 6. This CDR3 contains 14 residues. This chain's CDR3 is CAIKGTGREETQYF. CDR3 nucleotides: TGTGCCATCAAGGGGACAGGGCGGGAAGAGACCCAGTACTTC.